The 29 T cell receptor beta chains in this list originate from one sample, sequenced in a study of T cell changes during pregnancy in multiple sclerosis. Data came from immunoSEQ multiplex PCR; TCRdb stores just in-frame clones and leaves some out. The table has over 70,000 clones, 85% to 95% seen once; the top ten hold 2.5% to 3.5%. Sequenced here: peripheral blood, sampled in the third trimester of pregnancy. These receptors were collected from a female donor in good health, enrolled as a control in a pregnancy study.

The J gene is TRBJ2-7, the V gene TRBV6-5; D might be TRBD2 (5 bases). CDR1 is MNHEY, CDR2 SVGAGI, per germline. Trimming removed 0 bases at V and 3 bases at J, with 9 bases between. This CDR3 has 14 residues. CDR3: CASSYSTTNYEQYF. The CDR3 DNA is TGTGCCAGCAGTTACTCGACTACCAACTACGAGCAGTACTTC.

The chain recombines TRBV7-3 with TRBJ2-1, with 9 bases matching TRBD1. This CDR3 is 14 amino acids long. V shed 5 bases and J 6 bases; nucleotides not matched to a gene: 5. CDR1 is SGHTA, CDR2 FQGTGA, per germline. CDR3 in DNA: TGTGCCAGCAGCCCCAGACAGGGGGGCAATGAGCAGTTCTTC. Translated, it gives CASSPRQGGNEQFF.

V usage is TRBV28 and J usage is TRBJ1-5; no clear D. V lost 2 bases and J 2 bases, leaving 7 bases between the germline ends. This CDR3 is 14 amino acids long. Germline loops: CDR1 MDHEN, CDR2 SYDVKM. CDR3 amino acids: CASSLGSGNQPQHF. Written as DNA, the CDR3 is TGTGCCAGCAGTTTAGGGAGCGGCAATCAGCCCCAGCATTTT. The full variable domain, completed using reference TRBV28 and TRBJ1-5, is DVKVTQSSRYLVKRTGEKVFLECVQDMDHENMFWYRQDPGLGLRLIYFSYDVKMKEKGDIPEGYSVSREKKERFSLILESASTNQTSMYLCASSLGSGNQPQHFGDGTRLSIL.

CDR3 residues: CASGQGNTEAFF. DNA of the CDR3: TGTGCCAGTGGCCAGGGCAACACTGAAGCTTTCTTT. The chain has TRBV6-5 and TRBJ1-1, with D tentatively TRBD1 (5 bases). V lost 9 bases to trimming and J lost 2 bases, with 10 bases between them. Germline V CDR1 and CDR2: MNHEY, SVGAGI. CDR3 length equals 12 residues.

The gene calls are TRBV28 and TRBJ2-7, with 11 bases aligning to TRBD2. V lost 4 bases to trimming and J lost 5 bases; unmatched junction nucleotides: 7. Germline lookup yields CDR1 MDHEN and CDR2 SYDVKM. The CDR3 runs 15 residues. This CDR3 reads CASSSPTSGTDEQYF. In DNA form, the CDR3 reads TGTGCCAGCAGTTCACCGACTAGCGGGACCGACGAGCAGTACTTC.

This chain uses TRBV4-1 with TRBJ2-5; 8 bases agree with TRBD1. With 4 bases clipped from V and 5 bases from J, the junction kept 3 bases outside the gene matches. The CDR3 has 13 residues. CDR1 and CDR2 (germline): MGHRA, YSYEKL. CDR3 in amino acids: CASSLDRGETQYF. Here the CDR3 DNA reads TGCGCCAGCAGCCTTGACAGGGGTGAGACCCAGTACTTC.

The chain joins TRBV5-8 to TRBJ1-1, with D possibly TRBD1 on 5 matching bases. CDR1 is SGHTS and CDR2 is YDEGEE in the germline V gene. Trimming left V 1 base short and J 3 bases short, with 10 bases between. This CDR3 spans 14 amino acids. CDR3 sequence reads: CASSLRRAYTEAFF. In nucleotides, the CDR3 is TGTGCCAGCAGCTTGCGCAGGGCGTACACTGAAGCTTTCTTT.

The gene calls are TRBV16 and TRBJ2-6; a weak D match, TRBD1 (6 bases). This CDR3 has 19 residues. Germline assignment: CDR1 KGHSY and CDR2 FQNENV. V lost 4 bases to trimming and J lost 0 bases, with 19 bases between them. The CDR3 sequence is CASSPTGQTASSGANVLTF. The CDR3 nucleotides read TGTGCCAGCAGCCCCACAGGGCAAACCGCCAGCTCTGGGGCCAACGTCCTGACTTTC.

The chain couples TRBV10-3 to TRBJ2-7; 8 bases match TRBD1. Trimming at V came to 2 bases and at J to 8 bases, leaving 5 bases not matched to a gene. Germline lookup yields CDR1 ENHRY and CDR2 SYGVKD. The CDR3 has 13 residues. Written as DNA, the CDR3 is TGTGCCATCAGTGAGGCGGACAGGGACCAGCAGTACTTC. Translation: CAISEADRDQQYF.

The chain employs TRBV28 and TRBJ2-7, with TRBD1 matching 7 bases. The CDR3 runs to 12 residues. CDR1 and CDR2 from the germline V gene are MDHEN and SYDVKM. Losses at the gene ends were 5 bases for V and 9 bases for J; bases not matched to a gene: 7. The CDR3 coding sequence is TGTGCCAGCAGTCCCGGACAGGATGCGCAGTACTTC. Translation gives CASSPGQDAQYF.

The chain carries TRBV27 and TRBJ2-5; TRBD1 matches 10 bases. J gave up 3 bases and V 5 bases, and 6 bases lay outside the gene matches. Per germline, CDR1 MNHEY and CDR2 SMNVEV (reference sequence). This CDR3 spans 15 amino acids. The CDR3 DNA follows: TGTGCCAGCAGTCTCCGGGACAGGGGAGAAGAGACCCAGTACTTC. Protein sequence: CASSLRDRGEETQYF.

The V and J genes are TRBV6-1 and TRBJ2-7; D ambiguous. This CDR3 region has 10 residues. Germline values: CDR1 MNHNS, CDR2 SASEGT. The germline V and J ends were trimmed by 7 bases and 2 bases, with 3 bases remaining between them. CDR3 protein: CASTAYEQYF. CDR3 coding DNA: TGTGCCAGCACAGCCTACGAGCAGTACTTC.

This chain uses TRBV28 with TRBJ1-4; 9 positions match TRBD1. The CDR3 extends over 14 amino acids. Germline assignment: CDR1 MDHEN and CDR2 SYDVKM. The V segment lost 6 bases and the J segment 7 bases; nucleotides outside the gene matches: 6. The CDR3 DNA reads TGTGCCAGCAGCTCCGGGACAGGGCGTGAAAAACTGTTTTTT. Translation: CASSSGTGREKLFF.

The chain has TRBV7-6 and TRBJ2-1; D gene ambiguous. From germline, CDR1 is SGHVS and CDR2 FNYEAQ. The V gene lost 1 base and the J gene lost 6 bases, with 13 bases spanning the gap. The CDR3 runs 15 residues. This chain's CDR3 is CASSLEPIPGNEQFF. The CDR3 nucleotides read TGTGCCAGCAGCTTAGAACCAATACCCGGCAATGAGCAGTTCTTC. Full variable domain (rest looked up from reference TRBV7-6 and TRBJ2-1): GAGVSQSPRYKVTKRGQDVALRCDPISGHVSLYWYRQALGQGPEFLTYFNYEAQQDKSGLPNDRFSAERPEGSISTLTIQRTEQRDSAMYRCASSLEPIPGNEQFFGPGTRLTVL.

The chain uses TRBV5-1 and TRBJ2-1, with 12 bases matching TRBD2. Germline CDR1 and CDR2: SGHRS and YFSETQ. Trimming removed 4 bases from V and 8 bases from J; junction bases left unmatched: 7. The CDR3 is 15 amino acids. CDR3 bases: TGCGCCAGCAGCAGGACTAGCGGGGTTGGGGATGAGCAGTTCTTC. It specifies CASSRTSGVGDEQFF. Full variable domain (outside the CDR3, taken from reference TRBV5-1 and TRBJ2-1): KAGVTQTPRYLIKTRGQQVTLSCSPISGHRSVSWYQQTPGQGLQFLFEYFSETQRNKGNFPGRFSGRQFSNSRSEMNVSTLELGDSALYLCASSRTSGVGDEQFFGPGTRLTVL.

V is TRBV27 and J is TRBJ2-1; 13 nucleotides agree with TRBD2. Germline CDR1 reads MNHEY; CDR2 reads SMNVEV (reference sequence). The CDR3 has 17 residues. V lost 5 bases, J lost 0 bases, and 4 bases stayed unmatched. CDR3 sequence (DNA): TGTGCCAGCAGTGCAAGGACTAGCGGGAGCTCCTACAATGAGCAGTTCTTC. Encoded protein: CASSARTSGSSYNEQFF.

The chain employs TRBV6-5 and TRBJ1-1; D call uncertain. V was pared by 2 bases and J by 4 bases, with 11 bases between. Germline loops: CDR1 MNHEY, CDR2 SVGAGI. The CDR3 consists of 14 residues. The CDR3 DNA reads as TGTGCCAGCAGTTACAGCTACCGGGGCACTGAAGCTTTCTTT. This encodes CASSYSYRGTEAFF.

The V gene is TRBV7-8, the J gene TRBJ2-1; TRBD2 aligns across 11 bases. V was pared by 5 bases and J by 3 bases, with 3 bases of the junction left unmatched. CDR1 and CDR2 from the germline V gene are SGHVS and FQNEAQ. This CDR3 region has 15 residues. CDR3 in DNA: TGTGCCAGCAGCCCAGGACTAGCGGGCTACAATGAGCAGTTCTTC. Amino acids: CASSPGLAGYNEQFF.

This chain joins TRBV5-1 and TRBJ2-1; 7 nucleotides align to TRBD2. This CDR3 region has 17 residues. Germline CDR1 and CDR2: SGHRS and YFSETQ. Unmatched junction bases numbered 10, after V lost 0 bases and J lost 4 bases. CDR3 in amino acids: CASSLGLAGPAYNEQFF. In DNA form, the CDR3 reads TGCGCCAGCAGCTTGGGACTAGCCGGACCTGCTTACAATGAGCAGTTCTTC.

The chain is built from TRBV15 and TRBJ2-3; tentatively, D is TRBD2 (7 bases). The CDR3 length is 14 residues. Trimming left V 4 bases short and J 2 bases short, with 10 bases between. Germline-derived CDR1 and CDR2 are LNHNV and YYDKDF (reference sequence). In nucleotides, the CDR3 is TGTGCCACCAGCACTCGGGGGGCCACAGATACGCAGTATTTT. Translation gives CATSTRGATDTQYF.

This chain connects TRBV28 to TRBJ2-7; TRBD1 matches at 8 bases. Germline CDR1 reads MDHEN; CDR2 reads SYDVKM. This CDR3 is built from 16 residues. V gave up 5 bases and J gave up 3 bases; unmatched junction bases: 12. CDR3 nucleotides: TGTGCCAGCAGTCCTGAAGGACAGGGCCGGGGCTACGAGCAGTACTTC. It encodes CASSPEGQGRGYEQYF.

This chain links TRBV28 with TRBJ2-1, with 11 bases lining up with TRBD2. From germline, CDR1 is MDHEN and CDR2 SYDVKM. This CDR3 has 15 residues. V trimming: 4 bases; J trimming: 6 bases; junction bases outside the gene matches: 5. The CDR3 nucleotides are TGTGCCAGCAGTTCACTAGCGGGAGATTCCAATGAGCAGTTCTTC. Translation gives CASSSLAGDSNEQFF.

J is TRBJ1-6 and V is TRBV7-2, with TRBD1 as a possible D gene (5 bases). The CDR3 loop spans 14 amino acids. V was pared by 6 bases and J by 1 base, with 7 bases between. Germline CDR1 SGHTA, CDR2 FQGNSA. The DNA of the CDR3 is TGTGCCAGCAGAGGGGAATCCTATAATTCACCCCTCCACTTT. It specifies CASRGESYNSPLHF.

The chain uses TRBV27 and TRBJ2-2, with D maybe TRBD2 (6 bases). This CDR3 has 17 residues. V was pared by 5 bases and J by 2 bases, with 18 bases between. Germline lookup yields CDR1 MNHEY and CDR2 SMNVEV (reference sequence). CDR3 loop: CASSGPLARFNTGELFF. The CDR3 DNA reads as TGTGCCAGCAGTGGCCCGCTAGCGCGGTTCAACACCGGGGAGCTGTTTTTT.

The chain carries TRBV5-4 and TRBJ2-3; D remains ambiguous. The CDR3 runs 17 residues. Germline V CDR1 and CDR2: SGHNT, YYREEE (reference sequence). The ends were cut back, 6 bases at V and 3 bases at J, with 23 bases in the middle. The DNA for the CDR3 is TGTGCCAGCACCAACATACCCACTCGCGGAACGACAGATACGCAGTATTTT. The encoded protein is CASTNIPTRGTTDTQYF. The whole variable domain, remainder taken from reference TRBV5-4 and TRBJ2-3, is ETGVTQSPTHLIKTRGQQVTLRCSSQSGHNTVSWYQQALGQGPQFIFQYYREEENGRGNFPPRFSGLQFPNYSSELNVNALELDDSALYLCASTNIPTRGTTDTQYFGPGTRLTVL.

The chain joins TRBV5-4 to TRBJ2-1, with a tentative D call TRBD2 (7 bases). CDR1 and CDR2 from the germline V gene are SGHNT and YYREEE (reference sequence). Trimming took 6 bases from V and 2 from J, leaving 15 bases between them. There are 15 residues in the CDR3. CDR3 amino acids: CASTVRGGAYNEQFF. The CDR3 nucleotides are TGTGCCAGCACCGTGAGGGGGGGGGCCTACAATGAGCAGTTCTTC.

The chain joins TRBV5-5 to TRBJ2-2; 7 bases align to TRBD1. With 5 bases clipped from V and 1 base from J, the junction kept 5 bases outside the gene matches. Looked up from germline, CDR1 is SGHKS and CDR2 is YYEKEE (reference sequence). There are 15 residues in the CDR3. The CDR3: CASRDGTVNTGELFF. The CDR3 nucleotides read TGTGCCAGCAGGGACGGGACAGTGAACACCGGGGAGCTGTTTTTT. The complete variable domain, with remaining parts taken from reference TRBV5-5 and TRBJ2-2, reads DAGVTQSPTHLIKTRGQQVTLRCSPISGHKSVSWYQQVLGQGPQFIFQYYEKEERGRGNFPDRFSARQFPNYSSELNVNALLLGDSALYLCASRDGTVNTGELFFGEGSRLTVL.

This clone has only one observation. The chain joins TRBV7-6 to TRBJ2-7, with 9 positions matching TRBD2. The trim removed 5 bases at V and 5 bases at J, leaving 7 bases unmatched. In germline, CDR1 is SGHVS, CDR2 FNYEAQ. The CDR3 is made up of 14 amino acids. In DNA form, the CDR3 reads TGTGCCAGCAGCATGGGACTAGCCGTAGACGAGCAGTACTTC. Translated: CASSMGLAVDEQYF.

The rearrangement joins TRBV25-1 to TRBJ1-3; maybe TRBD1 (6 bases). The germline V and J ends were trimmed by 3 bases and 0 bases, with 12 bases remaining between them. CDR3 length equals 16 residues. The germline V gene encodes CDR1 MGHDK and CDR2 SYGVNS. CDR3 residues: CASSDDRPLSGNTIYF. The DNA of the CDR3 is TGTGCCAGCAGTGACGACAGGCCCCTCTCTGGAAACACCATATATTTT.